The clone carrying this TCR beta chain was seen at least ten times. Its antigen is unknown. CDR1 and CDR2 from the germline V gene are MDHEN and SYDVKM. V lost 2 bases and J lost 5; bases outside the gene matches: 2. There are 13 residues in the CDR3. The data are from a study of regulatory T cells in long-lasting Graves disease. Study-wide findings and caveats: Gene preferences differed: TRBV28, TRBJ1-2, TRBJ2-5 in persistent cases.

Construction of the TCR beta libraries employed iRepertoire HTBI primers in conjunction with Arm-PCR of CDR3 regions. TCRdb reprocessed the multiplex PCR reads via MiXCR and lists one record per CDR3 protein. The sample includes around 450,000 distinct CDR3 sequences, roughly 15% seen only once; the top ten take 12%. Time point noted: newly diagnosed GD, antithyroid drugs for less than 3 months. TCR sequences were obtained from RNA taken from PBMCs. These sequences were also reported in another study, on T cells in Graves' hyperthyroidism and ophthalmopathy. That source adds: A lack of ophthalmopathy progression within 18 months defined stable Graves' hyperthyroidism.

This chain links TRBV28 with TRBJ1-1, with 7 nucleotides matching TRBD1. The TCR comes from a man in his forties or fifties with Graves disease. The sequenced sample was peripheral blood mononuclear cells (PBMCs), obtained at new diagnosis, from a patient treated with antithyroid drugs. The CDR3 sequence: CASSLQGVTEAFF. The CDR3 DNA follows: TGTGCCAGCAGTTTACAGGGGGTTACTGAAGCTTTCTTT.